These T cell receptor beta chains were read from a single sample in a study of cytomegalovirus exposure and HLA in healthy donors. Sequencing used immunoSEQ multiplex PCR; TCRdb keeps in-frame clones, though not all of them. Of 130,000 or so clones in the sample, about 80% were seen once. Sample: PBMCs. These receptors originate from a woman between 18 and 29 years old in good health and CMV-seronegative. Both conserved end residues are part of each CDR3. D genes are given only for firm matches. Not all rows give a size; the values are once, few, many and, for expanded clones, a class.

v_gene,j_gene,d_gene,abundance,CDR3aa,CDR3nt
TRBV7-2,TRBJ2-1,.,.,CASSGAPGGQFF,TGTGCCAGCAGCGGGGCCCCCGGGGGGCAGTTCTTC
TRBV7-2,TRBJ2-3,TRBD2,.,CASSLGTSANTQYF,TGTGCCAGCAGCCTAGGGACTAGCGCGAATACGCAGTATTTT
TRBV11-2,TRBJ1-5,TRBD1,.,CASSSDPGQRYSNQPQHF,TGTGCCAGCAGCTCAGATCCGGGACAGAGATATAGCAATCAGCCCCAGCATTTT
TRBV4-2,TRBJ1-1,.,.,CASSQVGGNTEAFF,TGTGCCAGCAGCCAAGTGGGGGGGAATACTGAAGCTTTCTTT
TRBV21-1,TRBJ1-2,.,.,CASSKAGSQVYGYTF,TGTGCCAGCAGCAAAGCTGGGTCGCAGGTCTATGGCTACACCTTC
TRBV10-1,TRBJ2-7,.,.,CASSPNIAYEQYF,TGCGCCAGCAGCCCCAATATCGCCTACGAGCAGTACTTC
TRBV5-1,TRBJ2-1,TRBD2,few,CASSFGTSGRDEQFF,TGCGCCAGCAGCTTTGGCACTAGCGGGAGGGATGAGCAGTTCTTC
TRBV10-3,TRBJ2-1,TRBD2,.,CAISESGAGILHEQFF,TGTGCCATCAGTGAGTCTGGAGCGGGAATTCTCCATGAGCAGTTCTTC
TRBV7-9,TRBJ2-7,.,.,CASSFSLSDSYEQYF,TGTGCCAGCAGCTTCTCTTTGAGTGACTCCTACGAGCAGTACTTC
TRBV10-1,TRBJ1-1,.,.,CASSESGPLTEAFF,TGCGCCAGCAGTGAGTCGGGCCCACTCACTGAAGCTTTCTTT
TRBV4-3,TRBJ1-2,TRBD1,.,CASSQEGGGSGYTF,TGCGCCAGCAGCCAGGAAGGGGGCGGTAGTGGCTACACCTTC
TRBV18,TRBJ2-3,TRBD1,few,CASSPPQGVTDTQYF,TGTGCCAGCTCACCCCCGCAGGGGGTAACAGATACGCAGTATTTT
TRBV6-6,TRBJ1-2,.,.,CASSGSAGKYGGYTF,TGTGCCAGCTCTGGATCGGCAGGAAAATATGGAGGCTACACCTTC
TRBV2,TRBJ2-7,.,.,CASRRTAIYEQYF,TGTGCCAGCAGGAGGACTGCAATCTACGAGCAGTACTTC
TRBV10-3,TRBJ2-7,.,.,CAIGGGYEQYF,TGTGCCATCGGGGGAGGCTACGAGCAGTACTTC
TRBV5-1,TRBJ1-2,.,once,CASSLKQGRYGVYGYTF,TGCGCCAGCAGCTTGAAACAGGGCCGTTACGGCGTCTATGGCTACACCTTC
TRBV10-1,TRBJ2-1,TRBD1,.,CASSEVGTGSYNEQFF,TGCGCCAGCAGTGAAGTTGGGACAGGGTCCTACAATGAGCAGTTCTTC
TRBV6-1,TRBJ1-3,.,.,CASSERLRSSGNTIYF,TGTGCCAGCAGTGAACGTCTGCGGAGCTCTGGAAACACCATATATTTT
TRBV10-2,TRBJ1-5,TRBD1,.,CASSLYAGDRVSASQPQHF,TGCGCCAGCAGTTTGTATGCCGGGGACAGGGTTTCCGCGAGTCAGCCCCAGCATTTT
TRBV5-1,TRBJ2-7,TRBD2,.,CASSPPGLAGVEQYF,TGCGCCAGCAGCCCTCCGGGACTAGCGGGGGTCGAGCAGTACTTC
TRBV6-1,TRBJ2-3,.,.,CASTQAFRTDTQYF,TGTGCCAGCACCCAAGCATTTCGCACAGATACGCAGTATTTT
TRBV6-5,TRBJ1-4,.,.,CASSSGGTNEKLFF,TGTGCCAGCAGTTCTGGGGGCACTAATGAAAAACTGTTTTTT
TRBV6-5,TRBJ1-1,.,.,CASSYIQTANTEAFF,TGTGCCAGCAGTTACATCCAGACAGCGAACACTGAAGCTTTCTTT
TRBV2,TRBJ2-7,.,.,CASKWVGGPYEQYF,TGTGCCAGCAAGTGGGTGGGGGGGCCGTACGAGCAGTACTTC
TRBV5-8,TRBJ1-4,.,.,CASSMDRQGKLFF,TGTGCCAGCAGCATGGACCGTCAGGGAAAACTGTTTTTT
TRBV15,TRBJ2-7,TRBD1,.,CATSRDGQGALGQYF,TGTGCCACCAGCAGAGACGGACAGGGGGCCTTGGGGCAGTACTTC
TRBV5-1,TRBJ1-5,.,.,CASRPGGGNSNQPQHF,TGCGCCAGCAGACCCGGGGGGGGGAATAGCAATCAGCCCCAGCATTTT
TRBV9,TRBJ2-5,.,.,CASSVGQSRETQYF,TGTGCCAGCAGCGTAGGTCAAAGTAGAGAGACCCAGTACTTC
TRBV7-2,TRBJ1-2,TRBD1,.,CASSQGQGSGYTF,TGTGCCAGCAGCCAGGGACAGGGGTCTGGCTACACCTTC
TRBV15,TRBJ1-5,.,.,CATSMSTAQPQHF,TGTGCCACCAGCATGTCTACCGCACAGCCCCAGCATTTT
TRBV6-1,TRBJ1-1,.,.,CASRFKNTEAFF,TGTGCCAGCAGATTTAAAAACACTGAAGCTTTCTTT
TRBV7-8,TRBJ2-1,TRBD2,.,CASSSSGLAEFEYNEQFF,TGTGCCAGCAGCTCTTCGGGACTAGCGGAATTCGAGTACAATGAGCAGTTCTTC
TRBV28,TRBJ2-7,TRBD1,.,CAAGTGITRYEQYF,TGTGCCGCCGGGACAGGGATAACCCGGTACGAGCAGTACTTC
TRBV18,TRBJ1-6,TRBD1,.,CASSPGQHNSPLHF,TGTGCCAGCTCACCGGGACAGCATAATTCACCCCTCCACTTT
TRBV27,TRBJ2-1,.,.,CASSTPGTSYNEQFF,TGTGCCAGCAGTACCCCCGGGACAAGCTACAATGAGCAGTTCTTC
TRBV4-3,TRBJ1-6,.,.,CASIFGGNSPLHF,TGCGCCAGCATTTTTGGGGGGAATTCACCCCTCCACTTT
TRBV7-2,TRBJ2-7,.,.,CASSLESWSYEQYF,TGTGCCAGCAGCTTAGAATCCTGGAGCTACGAGCAGTACTTC
TRBV6-4,TRBJ2-2,TRBD2,.,CASSDSKGGSGELFF,TGTGCCAGCAGTGACTCTAAGGGAGGGTCCGGGGAGCTGTTTTTT
TRBV7-9,TRBJ2-1,TRBD1,.,CASSPGQGYNEQFF,TGTGCCAGCAGCCCAGGACAGGGCTACAATGAGCAGTTCTTC
TRBV29-1,TRBJ1-2,.,.,CSVMIRTVTYGYTF,TGCAGCGTTATGATTCGGACAGTGACCTATGGCTACACCTTC